This T cell receptor (beta chain) was recovered during a study of CD8 T cells in Susac syndrome. cDNA came from about 0.51 to 1 ug RNA primed by random hexamers. MiXCR, run by TCRdb on the immunoSEQ multiplex PCR reads, gives a single entry per CDR3 protein. This sample carries some 160,000 distinct CDR3 sequences, more than 90% of them seen once, and the ten largest clones take roughly 0.08%. The CDR3 consists of 14 residues. V gave up 3 bases and J gave up 0 bases, with 9 bases separating them. This receptor was obtained from a human donor with Susac syndrome. The sequencing input was CD4+ T cells from PBMCs. J is TRBJ2-7 and V is TRBV12-3 or TRBV12-4, with D hard to call. The CDR3 region has the DNA TGTGCCAGCAGTTTGCAAGGCTTCTCCTACGAGCAGTACTTC. As protein: CASSLQGFSYEQYF.